This TCR beta chain came from a study of CD8 T cells in Susac syndrome. Random hexamers primed reverse transcription of roughly 0.45 to 1 ug RNA. Multiplex immunoSEQ PCR targeted 54 Vbeta and 13 Jbeta TCR beta segments. TCRdb re-called the immunoSEQ multiplex PCR reads with MiXCR, one entry per CDR3 protein. The table shows about 73,000 distinct CDR3 sequences, with approximately 95% occurring only once. The CDR3 runs 11 residues. Germline V gene sequence: CDR1 SNHLY, CDR2 FYNNEI. V was trimmed by 5 bases and J by 10 bases, leaving 9 bases between them. The receptor's source is a human donor with multiple sclerosis. Source material: CD8+ T cells from PBMCs. V gene TRBV2 combines with J gene TRBJ2-1; D unclear. The CDR3 nucleotides are TGTGCCAGCAGTTCAGTGGGCGAGCAGTTCTTC. It codes for CASSSVGEQFF. The full variable domain, in which reference TRBV2 and TRBJ2-1 provide the parts outside the CDR3, is EPEVTQTPSHQVTQMGQEVILRCVPISNHLYFYWYRQILGQKVEFLVSFYNNEISEKSEIFDDQFSVERPDGSNFTLKIRSTKLEDSAMYFCASSSVGEQFFGPGTRLTVL.